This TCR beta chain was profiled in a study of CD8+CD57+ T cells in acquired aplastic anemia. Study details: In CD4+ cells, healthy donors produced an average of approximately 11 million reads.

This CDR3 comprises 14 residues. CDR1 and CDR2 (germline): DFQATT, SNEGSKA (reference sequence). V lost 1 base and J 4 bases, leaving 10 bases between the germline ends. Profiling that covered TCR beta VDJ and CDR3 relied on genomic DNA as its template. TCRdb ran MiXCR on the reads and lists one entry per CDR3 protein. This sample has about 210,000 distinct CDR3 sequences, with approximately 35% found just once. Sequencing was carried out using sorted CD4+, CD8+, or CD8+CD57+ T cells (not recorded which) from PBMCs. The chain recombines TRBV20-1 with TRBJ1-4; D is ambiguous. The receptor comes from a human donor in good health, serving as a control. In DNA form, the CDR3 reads TGCAGTGCTAGAGGTTCTGGCGGTAATGAAAAACTGTTTTTT. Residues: CSARGSGGNEKLFF.